Following are 2 T cell receptor beta chains from one sample sequenced in a study of T cell changes during pregnancy in multiple sclerosis. The assay was immunoSEQ multiplex PCR, and TCRdb's table has in-frame clones only and misses some. This table holds some 60,000 clones, approximately 86% found once. The source material was CD4+ T cells from peripheral blood mononuclear cells, sampled in the third trimester of pregnancy. These receptors came from a female donor with multiple sclerosis, enrolled in a pregnancy study.

The chain recombines TRBV7-2 with TRBJ2-1; 9 bases line up with TRBD1. The CDR3 totals 15 residues. V was pared by 5 bases and J by 5 bases, with 7 bases of the junction left unmatched. Germline values: CDR1 SGHTA, CDR2 FQGNSA. In DNA form, the CDR3 reads TGTGCCAGCAGCCACGGGGACAGGGACGACAATGAGCAGTTCTTC. It yields the protein CASSHGDRDDNEQFF. Together with reference TRBV7-2 and TRBJ2-1, the CDR3 gives the full variable domain: GAGVSQSPSNKVTEKGKDVELRCDPISGHTALYWYRQSLGQGLEFLIYFQGNSAPDKSGLPSDRFSAERTGGSVSTLTIQRTQQEDSAVYLCASSHGDRDDNEQFFGPGTRLTVL.

The gene calls are TRBV7-6 and TRBJ2-4, with D perhaps TRBD1 (6 bases). Germline V gene data show CDR1 as SGHVS and CDR2 as FNYEAQ. This CDR3 has 15 amino acids. Deletions cut 1 base from V and 7 bases from J, with 14 bases between. CDR3 sequence (DNA): TGTGCCAGCAGCTTAGGGCAGGGGCTTGAGAACATTCAGTACTTC. Protein: CASSLGQGLENIQYF.